The subject of this entry is one T cell receptor (beta chain). The data originate from a study of CD8 T cells in Susac syndrome. Reverse transcription of about 0.45 to 1 ug RNA was carried out with random hexamers. Across 54 Vbeta and 13 Jbeta, TCR beta CDR3 was amplified with immunoSEQ multiplex PCR. TCRdb reprocessed the immunoSEQ multiplex PCR reads via MiXCR and lists one record per CDR3 protein. The repertoire has roughly 150,000 distinct CDR3 sequences, about 93% of them found once; the top ten carry roughly 0.13%. J gave up 16 bases and V 5 bases, and 14 bases lay outside the gene matches. Germline CDR1 SGHTA, CDR2 FQGNSA. The CDR3 is 13 amino acids.

The TCR originated in a human donor in good health. Sequencing was performed on CD4+ T cells from PBMCs. V usage is TRBV7-2 and J usage is TRBJ2-4, with TRBD1 identical over 7 bases. The CDR3 bases are TGTGCCAGCAGCCACGCATACACAGGGGCGTTTTACTTC. Translated, it gives CASSHAYTGAFYF. Full variable domain (rest looked up from reference TRBV7-2 and TRBJ2-4): GAGVSQSPSNKVTEKGKDVELRCDPISGHTALYWYRQSLGQGLEFLIYFQGNSAPDKSGLPSDRFSAERTGGSVSTLTIQRTQQEDSAVYLCASSHAYTGAFYFGAGTRLSVL.